This TCR beta chain was sequenced for a study of regulatory T cells in long-lasting Graves disease. Regarding the study as a whole: Sampling was limited to peripheral blood rather than thyroid tissue.

Relying on iRepertoire HTBI primers and Arm-PCR of CDR3 regions, the team built TCR beta libraries. Under the authors' procedure: Samples jointly harbored 60 or so TRBV and 12 to 15 TRBJ segments. TCRdb itself ran the multiplex PCR reads through MiXCR, one entry per CDR3 protein. None of the V and J calls come from the authors' own analysis; TCRdb made them. The sample gives 400,000 to 450,000 distinct CDR3 sequences, about 16% of which show up once; 16% is in the top ten. Time point described: newly diagnosed GD, antithyroid drugs for less than 3 months. PBMCs provided the RNA from which the TCR library was made. Comment on this clonotype: Antigen unknown.

In addition, the sample was reused for a study of T cells in Graves' hyperthyroidism and ophthalmopathy.

This clonotype originated in a woman aged 30 to 39 with Graves disease. The sample in question was peripheral blood mononuclear cells (PBMCs), obtained at new diagnosis, from a patient treated with antithyroid drugs.

Here the CDR3 reads CASSPRWALGAKNIQYF. In DNA form, the CDR3 reads TGTGCCAGCAGCCCCCGGTGGGCCTTGGGAGCCAAAAACATTCAGTACTTC. The chain has TRBV7-3 and TRBJ2-4; no reliable D call. Per germline, CDR1 SGHTA and CDR2 FQGTGA. The V end was cut by 5 bases, the J end by 0 bases, with 17 bases between. This CDR3 comprises 17 residues.